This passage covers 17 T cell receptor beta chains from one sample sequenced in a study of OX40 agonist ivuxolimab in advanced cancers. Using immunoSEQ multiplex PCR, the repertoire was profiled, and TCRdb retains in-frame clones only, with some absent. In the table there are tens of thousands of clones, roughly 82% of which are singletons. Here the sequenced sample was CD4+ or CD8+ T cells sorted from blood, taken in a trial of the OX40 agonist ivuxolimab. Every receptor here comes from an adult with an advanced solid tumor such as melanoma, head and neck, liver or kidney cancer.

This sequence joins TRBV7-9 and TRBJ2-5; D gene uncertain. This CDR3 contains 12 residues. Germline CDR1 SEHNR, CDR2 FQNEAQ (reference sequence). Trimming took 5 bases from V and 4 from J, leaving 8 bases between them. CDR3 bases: TGTGCCAGCAGCCCCGGGTTAGAGACCCAGTACTTC. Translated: CASSPGLETQYF. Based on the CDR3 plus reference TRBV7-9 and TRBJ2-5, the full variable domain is DTGVSQNPRHKITKRGQNVTFRCDPISEHNRLYWYRQTLGQGPEFLTYFQNEAQLEKSRLLSDRFSAERPKGSFSTLEIQRTEQGDSAMYLCASSPGLETQYFGPGTRLLVL.

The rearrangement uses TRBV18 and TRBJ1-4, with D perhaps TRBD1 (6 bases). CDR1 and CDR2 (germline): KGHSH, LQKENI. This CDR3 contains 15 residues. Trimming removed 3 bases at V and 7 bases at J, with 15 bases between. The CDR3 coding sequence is TGTGCCAGCTCACCCGGTAGGGGGAGTTCTGAAAAACTGTTTTTT. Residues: CASSPGRGSSEKLFF. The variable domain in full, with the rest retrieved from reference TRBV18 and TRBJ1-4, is NAGVMQNPRHLVRRRGQEARLRCSPMKGHSHVYWYRQLPEEGLKFMVYLQKENIIDESGMPKERFSAEFPKEGPSILRIQQVVRGDSAAYFCASSPGRGSSEKLFFGSGTQLSVL.

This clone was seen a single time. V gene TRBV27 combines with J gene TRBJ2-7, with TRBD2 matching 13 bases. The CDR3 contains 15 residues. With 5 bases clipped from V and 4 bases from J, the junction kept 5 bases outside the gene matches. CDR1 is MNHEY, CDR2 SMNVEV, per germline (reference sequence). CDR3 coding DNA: TGTGCCAGCAGTCGTACTAGCGGGGGGGTTTACGAGCAGTACGTC. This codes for CASSRTSGGVYEQYV.

In nucleotides, the CDR3 is TGTGCCAGCAGCTTGAGCGGGGGTTACGAGCAGTACGTC. Amino acid sequence: CASSLSGGYEQYV. The chain links TRBV11-2 to TRBJ2-7; 8 positions agree with TRBD2. From germline, CDR1 is SGHAT and CDR2 FQNNGV. Trimming cost V 3 bases and J 4 bases; bases outside gene matches: 2. The CDR3 has 13 amino acids.

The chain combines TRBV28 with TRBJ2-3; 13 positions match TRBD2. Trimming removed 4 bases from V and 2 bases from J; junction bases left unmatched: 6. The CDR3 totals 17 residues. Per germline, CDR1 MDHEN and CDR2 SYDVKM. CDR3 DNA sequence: TGTGCCAGCAGTTCCCGACTAGCGGGAGGTCCCACAGATACGCAGTATTTT. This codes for CASSSRLAGGPTDTQYF.

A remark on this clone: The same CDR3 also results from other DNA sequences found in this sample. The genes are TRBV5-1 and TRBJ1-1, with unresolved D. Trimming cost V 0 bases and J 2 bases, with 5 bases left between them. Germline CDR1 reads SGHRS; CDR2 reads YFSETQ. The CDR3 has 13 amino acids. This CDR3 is CASSLDTNTEAFF. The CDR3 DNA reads TGCGCCAGCAGCTTGGACACCAACACTGAAGCTTTCTTT.

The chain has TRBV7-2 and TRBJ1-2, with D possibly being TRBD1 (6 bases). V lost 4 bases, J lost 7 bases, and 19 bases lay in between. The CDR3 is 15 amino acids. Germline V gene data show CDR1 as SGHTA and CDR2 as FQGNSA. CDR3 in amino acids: CASSSSGQGWSGYTF. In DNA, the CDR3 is TGTGCCAGCAGCTCAAGCGGGCAGGGGTGGTCTGGCTACACCTTC.

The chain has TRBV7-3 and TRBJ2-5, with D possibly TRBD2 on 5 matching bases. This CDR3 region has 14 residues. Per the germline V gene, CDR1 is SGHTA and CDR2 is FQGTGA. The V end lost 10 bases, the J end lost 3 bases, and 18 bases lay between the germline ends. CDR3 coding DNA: TGTGCCAACCGAGACCTAGCACGAAAAGAGACCCAGTACTTC. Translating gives CANRDLARKETQYF. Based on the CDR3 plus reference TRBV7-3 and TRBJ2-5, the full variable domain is GAGVSQTPSNKVTEKGKYVELRCDPISGHTALYWYRQSLGQGPEFLIYFQGTGAADDSGLPNDRFFAVRPEGSVSTLKIQRTERGDSAVYLCANRDLARKETQYFGPGTRLLVL.

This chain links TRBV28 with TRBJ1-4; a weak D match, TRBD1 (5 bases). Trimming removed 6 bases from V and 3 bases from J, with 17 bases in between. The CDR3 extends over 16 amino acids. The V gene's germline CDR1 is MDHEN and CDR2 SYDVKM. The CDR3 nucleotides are TGTGCCAGCAGCCCCATTTGGGAGGGGCCTAATGAAAAACTGTTTTTT. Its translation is CASSPIWEGPNEKLFF.

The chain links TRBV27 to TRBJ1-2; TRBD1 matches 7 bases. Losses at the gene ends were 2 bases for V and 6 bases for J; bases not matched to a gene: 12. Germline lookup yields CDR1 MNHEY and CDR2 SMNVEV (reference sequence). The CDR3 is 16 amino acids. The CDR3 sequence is CASSLTQVPGTDGYTF. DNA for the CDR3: TGTGCCAGCAGTTTAACTCAAGTTCCAGGGACAGATGGCTACACCTTC.

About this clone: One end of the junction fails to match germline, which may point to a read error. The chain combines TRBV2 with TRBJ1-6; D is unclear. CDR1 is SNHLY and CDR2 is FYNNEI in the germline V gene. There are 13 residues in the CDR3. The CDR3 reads CASGASFNSPLHF. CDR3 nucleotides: TGTGCCAGCGGAGCCTCCTTTAATTCACCCCTCCACTTT.

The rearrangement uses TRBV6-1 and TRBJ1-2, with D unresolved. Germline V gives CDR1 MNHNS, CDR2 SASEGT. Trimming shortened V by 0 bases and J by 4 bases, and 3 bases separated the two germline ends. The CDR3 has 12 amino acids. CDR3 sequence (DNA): TGTGCCAGCAGTGAAGCGACCTATGGCTACACCTTC. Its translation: CASSEATYGYTF.

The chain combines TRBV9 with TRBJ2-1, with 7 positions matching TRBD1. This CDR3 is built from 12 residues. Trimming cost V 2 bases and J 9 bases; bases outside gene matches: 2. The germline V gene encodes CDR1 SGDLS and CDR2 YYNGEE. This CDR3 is CASSVTGSEQFF. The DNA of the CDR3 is TGTGCCAGCAGCGTGACAGGGTCTGAGCAGTTCTTC.

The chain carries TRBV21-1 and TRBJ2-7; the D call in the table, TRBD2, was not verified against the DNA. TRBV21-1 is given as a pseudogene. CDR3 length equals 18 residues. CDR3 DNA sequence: TGTGCCAGCCGTCACGGAAGGGAGATTGATGAAACATTCTACGAGCAGTACGTC. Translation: CASRHGREIDETFYEQYV.

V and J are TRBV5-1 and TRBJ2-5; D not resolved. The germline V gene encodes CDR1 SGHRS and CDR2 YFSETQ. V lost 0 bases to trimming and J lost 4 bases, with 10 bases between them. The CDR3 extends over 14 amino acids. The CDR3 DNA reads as TGCGCCAGCAGCTTGGAAAGGGTCCGAGAGACCCAGTACTTC. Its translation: CASSLERVRETQYF.

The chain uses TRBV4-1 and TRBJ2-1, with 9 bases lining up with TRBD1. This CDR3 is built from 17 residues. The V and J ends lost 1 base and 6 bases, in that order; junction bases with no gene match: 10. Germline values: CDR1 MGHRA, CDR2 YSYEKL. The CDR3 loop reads CASSQVAGTGKVNEQFF. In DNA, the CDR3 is TGCGCCAGCAGCCAAGTGGCCGGGACAGGGAAGGTCAATGAGCAGTTCTTC.

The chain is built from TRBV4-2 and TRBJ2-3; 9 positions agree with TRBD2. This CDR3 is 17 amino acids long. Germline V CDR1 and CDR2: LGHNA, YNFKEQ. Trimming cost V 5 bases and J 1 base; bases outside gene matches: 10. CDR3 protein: CASSSDPSGVGTDTQYF. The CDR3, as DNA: TGTGCCAGCAGCTCAGACCCTAGCGGGGTGGGCACAGATACGCAGTATTTT.